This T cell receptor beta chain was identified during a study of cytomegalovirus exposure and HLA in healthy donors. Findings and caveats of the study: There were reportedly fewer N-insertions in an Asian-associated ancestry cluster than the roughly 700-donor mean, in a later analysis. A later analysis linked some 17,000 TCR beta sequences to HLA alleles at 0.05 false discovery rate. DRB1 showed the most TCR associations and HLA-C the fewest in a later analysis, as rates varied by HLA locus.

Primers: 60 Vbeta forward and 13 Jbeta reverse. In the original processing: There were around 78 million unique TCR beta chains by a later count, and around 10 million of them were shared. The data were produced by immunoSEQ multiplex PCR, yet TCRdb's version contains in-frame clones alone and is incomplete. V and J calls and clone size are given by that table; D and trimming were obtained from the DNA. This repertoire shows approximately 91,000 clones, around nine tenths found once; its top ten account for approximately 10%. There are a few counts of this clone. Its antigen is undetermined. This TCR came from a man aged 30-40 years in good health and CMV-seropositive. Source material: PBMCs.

The CDR3 coding sequence is TGCAGCGTGGTCGTACAGCAGAACACTGAAGCTTTCTTT. It encodes CSVVVQQNTEAFF. The chain carries TRBV29-1 and TRBJ1-1; D is unresolved. Trimming removed 6 bases at V and 1 base at J, with 12 bases between. The CDR3 consists of 13 residues. The germline V gene has CDR1 SQVTM and CDR2 ANQGSEA.